Presented here are 14 T cell receptor beta chains from one specimen sequenced in a study of vaccination effects on CD4 cells after COVID-19. Sequencing was preceded by expansion of antigen-specific CD4+ T cells with viral peptide pools in the ViraFEST assay. Following an approximately eleven-day culture, CD4+ T cells were purified. Among the vaccine recipients, none had a prior SARS-CoV-2 infection, and nucleocapsid antibodies were negative. Produced via immunoSEQ multiplex PCR; TCRdb's table is partial and in-frame only. The table has roughly 75,000 clones, approximately 70% seen once. The antigens of these receptors remain unknown. Source: CD4+ T cells from PBMCs cultured with HCoV-OC43 spike peptides, taken before COVID-19 vaccination. Stated subset: HCoV-OC43 spike overlapping peptide pool stimulation. These TCRs come from a human donor who received a COVID-19 vaccine.

This clone was seen a single time. The rearrangement joins TRBV5-4 to TRBJ1-2; possibly TRBD1 for D (5 bases). V gave up 4 bases and J gave up 4 bases, with 11 bases separating them. Germline lookup yields CDR1 SGHNT and CDR2 YYREEE (reference sequence). The CDR3 is 13 residues long. The CDR3 loop is CASSLGTAYGYTF. CDR3 in DNA: TGTGCCAGCAGCCTCGGGACGGCCTATGGCTACACCTTC.

Only a few counts were recorded for this clone. The V gene is TRBV20-1, the J gene TRBJ1-1, with a tentative D call TRBD1 (5 bases). V shed 3 bases and J shed 5 bases, with 16 bases lying between them. This CDR3 region has 14 residues. Germline V gives CDR1 DFQATT, CDR2 SNEGSKA (reference sequence). The CDR3 sequence is CSASNRRGGTEAFF. In DNA, the CDR3 is TGCAGTGCTAGTAACCGGCGGGGGGGGACTGAAGCTTTCTTT.

This clone was seen only a few times. This CDR3 is CASSSEGRQPQHF. Here the CDR3 DNA reads TGCGCCAGCAGCTCGGAGGGACGACAGCCCCAGCATTTT. The rearrangement uses TRBV5-1 and TRBJ1-5; possible D gene TRBD1, 5 bases. Trimming left V 3 bases short and J 7 bases short, with 11 bases between. The V gene's germline CDR1 is SGHRS and CDR2 YFSETQ. The CDR3 is 13 amino acids.

The CDR3 loop reads CAISEPAYGNTIYF. The CDR3 DNA sequence: TGTGCCATCAGTGAGCCCGCTTACGGAAACACCATATATTTT. This sequence joins TRBV10-3 and TRBJ1-3, with D hard to call. The CDR3 covers 14 residues. V lost 2 bases and J 4 bases, leaving 9 bases between the germline ends. Germline V gene data show CDR1 as ENHRY and CDR2 as SYGVKD.

V gene TRBV7-2 combines with J gene TRBJ1-2; D remains ambiguous. V lost 5 bases and J lost 2, with 9 bases in between. The CDR3 length is 13 residues. The germline V gene encodes CDR1 SGHTA and CDR2 FQGNSA. DNA for the CDR3: TGTGCCAGCAGCGCTACAGCAAACTATGGCTACACCTTC. Its protein product is CASSATANYGYTF.

The chain carries TRBV27 and TRBJ1-1; D might be TRBD1 (6 bases). This CDR3 region has 15 residues. Germline V lookup: CDR1 MNHEY, CDR2 SMNVEV (reference sequence). V was clipped by 6 bases and J by 4 bases, with 18 bases between them. This CDR3 is CASRGAGFSGTEAFF. The CDR3 DNA reads as TGTGCCAGCAGGGGGGCGGGGTTTTCGGGCACTGAAGCTTTCTTT.

The chain has TRBV11-2 and TRBJ1-2; D call uncertain. The ends were cut back, 2 bases at V and 6 bases at J, with 7 bases in the middle. The CDR3 sequence is 12 residues long. Germline V lookup: CDR1 SGHAT, CDR2 FQNNGV. CDR3 in amino acids: CASSLYGDGYTF. The CDR3 DNA is TGTGCCAGCAGCTTATACGGAGATGGCTACACCTTC. The full variable domain, rest sourced from reference TRBV11-2 and TRBJ1-2, is EAGVAQSPRYKIIEKRQSVAFWCNPISGHATLYWYQQILGQGPKLLIQFQNNGVVDDSQLPKDRFSAERLKGVDSTLKIQPAKLEDSAVYLCASSLYGDGYTFGSGTRLTVV.

This clone was recorded a few times. V usage is TRBV4-3 and J usage is TRBJ2-2, with D tentatively TRBD1 (6 bases). V was shortened by 4 bases and J by 5 bases, with 11 bases between the two germline ends. CDR1 and CDR2 (germline): LGHNA, YSLEER. This CDR3 contains 14 residues. CDR3 residues: CASSLLQGTGELFF. Here the CDR3 DNA reads TGCGCCAGCAGCCTCTTACAGGGTACCGGGGAGCTGTTTTTT.

Written as DNA, the CDR3 is TGTGCCAGCAGACCCAGGGAAGGCACAGATACGCAGTATTTT. Translation: CASRPREGTDTQYF. The genes are TRBV7-9 and TRBJ2-3, with a weak D call TRBD1 (5 bases). The CDR3 extends over 14 amino acids. The V and J ends lost 6 bases and 1 base respectively, with 11 bases between them. Germline V CDR1 and CDR2: SEHNR, FQNEAQ (reference sequence).

V and J are TRBV21-1 and TRBJ2-5. TRBV21-1 is labeled a pseudogene. The CDR3 spans 14 residues. CDR3 DNA: TGTGCCAGCAGTTGGGGACGGTCCTGGGAGACCCAGTACTTC. It specifies CASSWGRSWETQYF.

The chain is built from TRBV5-5 and TRBJ2-3, with 8 bases lining up with TRBD1. The CDR3 sequence is 16 residues long. In germline, CDR1 is SGHKS, CDR2 YYEKEE (reference sequence). Trimming removed 4 bases from V and 3 bases from J; junction bases left unmatched: 10. The CDR3 region has the DNA TGTGCCAGCAGCACTCGGACAGGGTACGGTACAGATACGCAGTATTTT. It encodes CASSTRTGYGTDTQYF.

The chain carries TRBV30 and TRBJ2-5; D might be TRBD2 (6 bases). Per germline, CDR1 GTSNPN and CDR2 SVGIG (reference sequence). This CDR3 has 13 amino acids. V was shortened by 0 bases and J by 5 bases, with 10 bases between the two germline ends. The CDR3 bases are TGTGCCTGGAGTGTCCAACGGGGGGAGACCCAGTACTTC. Protein sequence: CAWSVQRGETQYF.

The chain combines TRBV6-2 or TRBV6-3 with TRBJ1-2, with a tentative D call TRBD1 (5 bases). The CDR3 runs 14 residues. CDR1 is MNHEY, CDR2 SVGEGT, per germline. Trimming pared 1 base from V and 7 bases from J, leaving 13 bases between. CDR3 coding DNA: TGTGCCAGCAGTTACTGGCAGGGAAACGGTGGCTACACCTTC. Its translation is CASSYWQGNGGYTF.

The chain joins TRBV28 to TRBJ1-5; tentative D call: TRBD1 (5 bases). This CDR3 contains 14 residues. Trimming shortened V by 3 bases and J by 9 bases, and 15 bases separated the two germline ends. The V gene's germline CDR1 is MDHEN and CDR2 SYDVKM. CDR3 nucleotide sequence: TGTGCCAGCAGTTTGTTCCGCACCGGGGCGCCCCAGCATTTT. This codes for CASSLFRTGAPQHF.